This TCR beta chain was documented in a study of blood T cell repertoires in COVID-19. Study background: The samples span acute and convalescent COVID-19 from the United States, Italy and Spain. Nucleic acid was either cDNA or gDNA, and it came from T cells, B-cell-depleted T cells, or PBMCs.

Original handling: Estimation of nucleated cell counts relied on the amplification of reference gene primers. The assay was immunoSEQ multiplex PCR, and TCRdb's table has in-frame clones only and misses some. V and J calls and clone size are as listed in that table; D and trimming were resolved from the DNA. The table records hundreds of thousands of clones, around 83% of them present only once. The V end was cut by 4 bases, the J end by 8 bases, with 16 bases between. The length of the CDR3 is 15 residues. The germline V gene has CDR1 SGDLS and CDR2 YYNGEE. The sequenced sample consisted of peripheral blood. The chain employs TRBV9 and TRBJ1-6; TRBD1 is a possible D gene (5 bases). The sequence came from a middle-aged man with acute or convalescent COVID-19. The CDR3 DNA follows: TGTGCCAGCAGCCCATGGCTTTGGGGGGATTCACCCCTCCACTTT. Protein: CASSPWLWGDSPLHF.